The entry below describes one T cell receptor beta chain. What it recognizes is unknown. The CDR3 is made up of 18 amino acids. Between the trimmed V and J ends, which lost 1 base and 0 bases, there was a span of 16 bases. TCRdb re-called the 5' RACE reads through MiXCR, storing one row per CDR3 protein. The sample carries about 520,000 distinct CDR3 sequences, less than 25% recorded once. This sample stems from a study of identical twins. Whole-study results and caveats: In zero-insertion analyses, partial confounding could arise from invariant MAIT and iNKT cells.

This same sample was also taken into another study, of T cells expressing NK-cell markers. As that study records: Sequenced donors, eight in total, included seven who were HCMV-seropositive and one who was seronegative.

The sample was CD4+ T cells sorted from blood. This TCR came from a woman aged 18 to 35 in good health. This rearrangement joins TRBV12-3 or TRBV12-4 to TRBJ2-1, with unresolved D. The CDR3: CASSLDSLRSSSYNEQFF. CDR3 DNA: TGTGCCAGCAGTTTAGATAGCCTCCGGTCAAGCTCCTACAATGAGCAGTTCTTC.